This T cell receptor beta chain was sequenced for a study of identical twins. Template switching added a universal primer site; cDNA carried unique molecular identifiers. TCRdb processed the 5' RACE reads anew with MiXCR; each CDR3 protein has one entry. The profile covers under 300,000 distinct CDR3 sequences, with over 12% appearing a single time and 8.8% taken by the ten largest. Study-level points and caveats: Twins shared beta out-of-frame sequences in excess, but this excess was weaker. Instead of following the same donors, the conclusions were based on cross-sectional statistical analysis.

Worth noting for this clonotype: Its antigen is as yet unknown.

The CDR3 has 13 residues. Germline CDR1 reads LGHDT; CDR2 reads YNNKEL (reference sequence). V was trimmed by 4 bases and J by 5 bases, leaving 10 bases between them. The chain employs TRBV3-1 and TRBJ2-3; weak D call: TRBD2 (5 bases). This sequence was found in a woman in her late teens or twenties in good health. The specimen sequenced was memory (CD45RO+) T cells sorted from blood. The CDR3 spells CASSLIGRDTQYF. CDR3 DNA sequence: TGTGCCAGCAGCCTTATTGGGAGAGATACGCAGTATTTT.